This record concerns one TCR beta chain sequence. Its specificity is not known. The sample belongs to a study of shared clonotypes between healthy human individuals. Findings and caveats of the study: Generation probabilities of non-shared clonotypes were lower (relative to those shared by all four donors). Across a handful of donors, naive CD4 shared about 5%, naive CD8 more than 3%, memory CD4 roughly 2.1%, memory CD8 about 0.38%.

Produced via immunoSEQ multiplex PCR; TCRdb's table is partial and in-frame only. This sample has 2.3 million or so clones, with approximately 93% found just once. CD4+ cells underwent separation, giving CD45RA+ naive and CD45RA-negative memory subsets. Germline V lookup: CDR1 SGHTA, CDR2 FQGNSA. J gave up 5 bases and V 4 bases, and 11 bases lay outside the gene matches. The CDR3 contains 16 residues. Sequenced material: naive CD4+ T cells from PBMCs. This sample's subset: CD45RA+ positively selected. V gene TRBV7-2 combines with J gene TRBJ1-5; 7 nucleotides match TRBD1. The TCR comes from a man between 18 and 29 years old in good health. Some clones in this sample may be carry-over from other donors' samples. The CDR3 DNA reads as TGTGCCAGCAGCTCGGGGGGGACAGCGAGTTATCAGCCCCAGCATTTT. The encoded protein is CASSSGGTASYQPQHF.